These T cell receptor beta chains were read from a single sample in a study of CD8+ T cells in alopecia areata. The method was immunoSEQ multiplex PCR; TCRdb's version includes in-frame clones alone and lacks a portion of them. The data hold 170,000 or so clones, with roughly 60% observed a single time. Sequences were derived from CD4+ T cells sorted from blood, sampled at week 0. These receptors all come from a human donor with alopecia areata. The CDR3 runs from the conserved cysteine through the conserved F or W. D genes are given only for firm matches. Some rows mark clone size as missing; the rest say once, few, many or name a class of expanded clone.

D gene	V gene	clone size	J gene	CDR3 protein	CDR3 DNA
.	TRBV30	once	TRBJ1-2	CAWSVASVYGYTF	TGTGCCTGGAGTGTTGCATCCGTCTATGGCTACACCTTC
.	TRBV7-8	.	TRBJ1-6	CASSPTRQGPLHF	TGTGCCAGCAGCCCAACTAGGCAGGGCCCCCTCCACTTT
.	TRBV29-1	.	TRBJ1-1	CSVERGFEAFF	TGCAGCGTTGAGAGGGGCTTTGAAGCTTTCTTT
.	TRBV6-1	many	TRBJ1-6	CASSDGGNNSPLHF	TGTGCCAGCAGTGATGGGGGGAACAATTCACCCCTCCACTTT
TRBD1	TRBV15	.	TRBJ2-1	CATSTNRGAYNEQFF	TGTGCCACCAGCACGAACAGGGGAGCTTACAATGAGCAGTTCTTC
TRBD1	TRBV29-1	.	TRBJ1-2	CSVGQGVSTF	TGCAGCGTCGGACAGGGGGTCAGCACCTTC
TRBD1	TRBV19	.	TRBJ1-2	CASSWTGNGYTF	TGTGCCAGTAGTTGGACAGGGAATGGCTACACCTTC
.	TRBV29-1	.	TRBJ2-5	CSAKSGTQETQYF	TGCAGCGCTAAGTCCGGGACCCAAGAGACCCAGTACTTC
.	TRBV14	few	TRBJ1-6	CASSQIRDSPLHF	TGTGCCAGCAGCCAAATACGGGATTCACCCCTCCACTTT
TRBD1	TRBV9	.	TRBJ1-2	CASSSTTGGYTF	TGTGCCAGCAGCTCCACGACAGGGGGCTACACCTTC
.	TRBV19	.	TRBJ2-3	CASSVGTDTQYF	TGTGCCAGTAGTGTCGGGACAGATACGCAGTATTTT
.	TRBV30	.	TRBJ1-5	CAWSLGDVEPQHF	TGTGCCTGGAGTTTGGGTGATGTGGAGCCCCAGCATTTT
TRBD2	TRBV4-3	few	TRBJ2-7	CASSQDPGGTTYEQYF	TGCGCCAGCAGCCAAGACCCCGGGGGGACTACCTACGAGCAGTACTTC
TRBD2	TRBV29-1	few	TRBJ2-2	CSAERGGNTGELFF	TGCAGCGCCGAGCGGGGGGGGAACACCGGGGAGCTGTTTTTT
.	TRBV18	.	TRBJ1-2	CASSPPKELNYGYTF	TGTGCCAGCTCACCACCAAAGGAGCTTAACTATGGCTACACCTTC
TRBD1	TRBV29-1	.	TRBJ2-2	CSAQGTGPRGELFF	TGCAGCGCCCAAGGGACAGGGCCCCGAGGGGAGCTGTTTTTT
.	TRBV5-6	.	TRBJ2-6	CASSLPGANVLTF	TGTGCCAGCAGCTTGCCTGGGGCCAACGTCCTGACTTTC
TRBD1	TRBV29-1	.	TRBJ2-7	CSVIRQGLQQYF	TGCAGCGTTATCCGACAGGGGCTTCAGCAGTACTTC
.	TRBV29-1	.	TRBJ1-5	CSVTENNQPQHF	TGCAGCGTGACGGAAAACAATCAGCCCCAGCATTTT
TRBD1	TRBV29-1	.	TRBJ1-2	CSVGTGTNYGYTF	TGCAGCGTGGGGACAGGGACGAACTATGGCTACACCTTC
.	TRBV2	.	TRBJ2-5	CASSGTVKETQYF	TGTGCCAGCAGTGGGACGGTTAAAGAGACCCAGTACTTC
.	TRBV18	few	TRBJ1-3	CASSLNDGNSGNTIYF	TGTGCCAGCTCTCTGAATGACGGGAACTCTGGAAACACCATATATTTT
.	TRBV7-9	.	TRBJ1-5	CASSSSGGTSNQPQHF	TGTGCCAGCAGCTCCTCCGGCGGGACTAGCAATCAGCCCCAGCATTTT
.	TRBV23-1	once	TRBJ1-1	CASSHREFPAEAFF	TGCGCCAGCAGTCACAGGGAATTCCCTGCTGAAGCTTTCTTT
.	TRBV30	.	TRBJ1-1	CAWSFTNSRGTEAFF	TGTGCCTGGAGTTTCACTAACTCCAGGGGCACTGAAGCTTTCTTT
.	TRBV25-1	once	TRBJ1-6	CASSDRGGVGNSPLHF	TGTGCCAGCAGTGATAGGGGGGGAGTCGGTAATTCACCCCTCCACTTT
.	TRBV4-3	.	TRBJ2-7	CASSQEASSYEQYF	TGCGCCAGCAGCCAAGAAGCTAGCTCCTACGAGCAGTACTTC
.	TRBV25-1	.	TRBJ1-1	CASRVRENTEAFF	TGTGCCAGCAGAGTCAGGGAGAACACTGAAGCTTTCTTT
TRBD2	TRBV2	.	TRBJ2-3	CASSGSGSTDTQYF	TGTGCCAGCAGCGGTAGCGGGAGCACAGATACGCAGTATTTT
.	TRBV4-3	.	TRBJ1-6	CASSPSGTSPLHF	TGCGCCAGCAGCCCGTCAGGGACTTCACCCCTCCACTTT
TRBD1	TRBV4-1	.	TRBJ1-2	CARLRGQGPSYF	TGCGCCAGACTAAGAGGACAGGGCCCATCTTACTTC
.	TRBV15	.	TRBJ1-1	CATSRDRMNTEAFF	TGTGCCACCAGCAGAGACCGAATGAACACTGAAGCTTTCTTT
TRBD2	TRBV7-2	few	TRBJ2-1	CASSSGVFENEQFF	TGTGCCAGCAGTAGCGGGGTTTTTGAGAATGAGCAGTTCTTC
TRBD1	TRBV29-1	.	TRBJ1-1	CSVRTGDLNTEAFF	TGCAGCGTTAGGACAGGAGACTTGAACACTGAAGCTTTCTTT
TRBD1	TRBV19	.	TRBJ2-3	CASTPDRGRGNTQYF	TGTGCCAGTACCCCGGACAGGGGGCGTGGGAATACGCAGTATTTT
.	TRBV30	.	TRBJ2-7	CAWATGRGVGSYEQYF	TGTGCCTGGGCGACAGGACGCGGCGTAGGCTCCTACGAGCAGTACTTC
.	TRBV11-2	.	TRBJ2-1	CASSPNNGASYNEQFF	TGTGCCAGCAGCCCCAATAACGGGGCCTCCTACAATGAGCAGTTCTTC
.	TRBV30	.	TRBJ1-1	CAWRARGGMNTEAFF	TGTGCCTGGAGGGCCCGGGGGGGCATGAACACTGAAGCTTTCTTT
TRBD1	TRBV29-1	.	TRBJ1-2	CSVDNRGANYGYTF	TGCAGCGTTGATAACAGGGGAGCTAACTATGGCTACACCTTC
TRBD1	TRBV30	.	TRBJ2-7	CAWSGWTGGFEQYF	TGTGCCTGGAGCGGGTGGACAGGGGGCTTCGAGCAGTACTTC
.	TRBV5-1	.	TRBJ1-2	CASSSDTSAYGYTF	TGCGCCAGCAGTTCCGACACGTCAGCCTATGGCTACACCTTC
.	TRBV30	.	TRBJ1-4	CAWGGRQTSATNEKLFF	TGTGCCTGGGGGGGAAGACAGACCTCTGCAACTAATGAAAAACTGTTTTTT
.	TRBV20-1	few	TRBJ2-7	CSAQKLALQYF	TGCAGTGCTCAAAAATTAGCGTTGCAGTACTTC
.	TRBV2	many	TRBJ2-7	CASSLDRTYEQYF	TGTGCCAGCAGTCTTGACAGGACCTACGAGCAGTACTTC
.	TRBV5-1	.	TRBJ2-3	CASSLAPLSTDTQYF	TGCGCCAGCAGCTTGGCTCCGCTAAGCACAGATACGCAGTATTTT
.	TRBV30	.	TRBJ1-1	CAWSLGWNTEAFF	TGTGCCTGGAGTTTAGGTTGGAACACTGAAGCTTTCTTT
.	TRBV10-2	.	TRBJ1-6	CASSLDSVYNSPLHF	TGCGCCAGCAGTCTGGACTCTGTCTATAATTCACCCCTCCACTTT
TRBD1	TRBV27	.	TRBJ1-1	CASSSRTGGRTEAFF	TGTGCCAGCAGTTCCCGGACAGGGGGCCGTACTGAAGCTTTCTTT
.	TRBV18	.	TRBJ2-7	CASSPTARWAADEQYF	TGTGCCAGCTCACCTACAGCCCGTTGGGCCGCGGACGAGCAGTACTTC
.	TRBV29-1	.	TRBJ1-1	CSVDEHEAFF	TGCAGCGTTGATGAGCATGAAGCTTTCTTT
.	TRBV15	.	TRBJ2-3	CATSRDTDSTDTQYF	TGTGCCACCAGCAGAGATACGGATAGCACAGATACGCAGTATTTT
.	TRBV4-1	few	TRBJ2-2	CASSQGPRGANTGELFF	TGCGCCAGCAGCCAAGGCCCCAGGGGAGCGAACACCGGGGAGCTGTTTTTT
.	TRBV29-1	few	TRBJ2-6	CSVQGGTQRGSGANVLTF	TGCAGCGTTCAAGGTGGGACCCAAAGGGGATCTGGGGCCAACGTCCTGACTTTC
.	TRBV6-4	few	TRBJ2-3	CASSITSTDTQYF	TGTGCCAGCAGTATAACTAGCACAGATACGCAGTATTTT
TRBD2	TRBV7-8	.	TRBJ2-3	CASSLSGGQGDTQYF	TGTGCCAGCAGCTTATCGGGGGGGCAAGGAGATACGCAGTATTTT
.	TRBV28	.	TRBJ2-7	CASSSYGVAIWEQYF	TGTGCCAGCAGTTCCTACGGGGTAGCTATTTGGGAGCAGTACTTC
.	TRBV29-1	.	TRBJ1-6	CSVERPGRSNPPLHF	TGCAGCGTTGAAAGACCAGGGAGGTCTAATCCACCCCTCCACTTT
.	TRBV11-2	.	TRBJ2-4	CASSLDHGMGNIQYF	TGTGCCAGCAGCTTAGATCACGGGATGGGCAACATTCAGTACTTC
TRBD1	TRBV19	.	TRBJ1-6	CASSDRGTPLHF	TGTGCCAGTAGTGACAGGGGAACACCCCTCCACTTT
TRBD1	TRBV4-3	.	TRBJ2-3	CASSPSGQGRGTQYF	TGCGCCAGCAGCCCCTCGGGACAGGGACGGGGTACGCAGTATTTT